Following are 14 T cell receptor beta chains from one sample sequenced in a study of T-cell reconstitution after alpha-beta-depleted transplantation in children. Researchers prepared the TCRbeta library using unique molecular identifiers, the study reports. Each CDR3 protein gets one entry after TCRdb re-called the PCR reads with MiXCR. In the table there are about 240,000 distinct CDR3 sequences, about 26% of which are singletons. Sequencing was performed on PBMCs, taken before TCRalphabeta/CD19-depleted stem cell transplant. The receptor source for this set is a girl aged 2 to 9 with Fanconi anemia, due to receive a stem cell transplant.

The gene calls are TRBV29-1 and TRBJ2-1, with 12 bases lining up with TRBD2. The ends lost 4 bases at V and 5 bases at J; junction bases unmatched: 6. The length of the CDR3 is 15 residues. The germline gives CDR1 SQVTM, CDR2 ANQGSEA. The CDR3 region is CSVVPSGRANNEQFF. The CDR3, as DNA: TGCAGCGTTGTTCCTAGCGGGAGGGCCAACAATGAGCAGTTCTTC.

V gene TRBV7-2 combines with J gene TRBJ2-3; TRBD1 matches at 8 bases. CDR1 and CDR2 from the germline V gene are SGHTA and FQGNSA. The length of the CDR3 is 15 residues. The V and J ends lost 6 bases and 2 bases, in that order; junction bases with no gene match: 7. Written as DNA, the CDR3 is TGTGCCAGCAGGAGGACAGGGCTTACCACAGATACGCAGTATTTT. This translates into CASRRTGLTTDTQYF. Drawing the rest from reference TRBV7-2 and TRBJ2-3, the complete variable domain is GAGVSQSPSNKVTEKGKDVELRCDPISGHTALYWYRQSLGQGLEFLIYFQGNSAPDKSGLPSDRFSAERTGGSVSTLTIQRTQQEDSAVYLCASRRTGLTTDTQYFGPGTRLTVL.

The table lists this clonotype with many counts. The chain uses TRBV28 and TRBJ2-1; 9 bases are shared with TRBD1. Germline-derived CDR1 and CDR2 are MDHEN and SYDVKM. The V and J ends lost 3 bases and 12 bases, in that order; junction bases with no gene match: 15. There are 16 residues in the CDR3. This CDR3 reads CASSLITGTGPGLQFF. In DNA, the CDR3 is TGTGCCAGCAGTTTGATTACCGGGACAGGGCCAGGACTGCAGTTCTTC.

This clonotype has ten or more counts. The chain couples TRBV29-1 to TRBJ1-2; 12 nucleotides match TRBD1. This CDR3 has 16 residues. In germline, CDR1 is SQVTM, CDR2 ANQGSEA. V dropped 6 bases and J dropped 3; count of bases not matched to a gene: 11. The CDR3 is CSVPGTGGSSYYGYTF. The CDR3 DNA follows: TGCAGCGTCCCCGGGACAGGGGGCTCATCCTACTATGGCTACACCTTC.

The gene calls are TRBV6-2 or TRBV6-3 and TRBJ2-1; the match to TRBD2 covers 7 bases. This CDR3 is built from 17 residues. V lost 0 bases, J lost 5 bases, and 10 bases stayed unmatched. Germline values: CDR1 MNHEY, CDR2 SVGEGT. CDR3 coding DNA: TGTGCCAGCAGTTACTCGAAGGTGAGCGGGATCAACAATGAGCAGTTCTTC. Protein: CASSYSKVSGINNEQFF.

The chain employs TRBV7-6 and TRBJ2-5, with D unresolved. The V end was cut by 5 bases, the J end by 2 bases, with 12 bases between. This CDR3 region has 14 residues. Germline assignment: CDR1 SGHVS and CDR2 FNYEAQ. In DNA, the CDR3 is TGTGCCAGCAGCAGGTCGTATATGCAAGAGACCCAGTACTTC. It is translated as CASSRSYMQETQYF. Supplemented by reference TRBV7-6 and TRBJ2-5, the full variable domain reads GAGVSQSPRYKVTKRGQDVALRCDPISGHVSLYWYRQALGQGPEFLTYFNYEAQQDKSGLPNDRFSAERPEGSISTLTIQRTEQRDSAMYRCASSRSYMQETQYFGPGTRLLVL.

Ten or more counts support this clonotype. The chain links TRBV29-1 to TRBJ1-3; TRBD1 agrees at 9 bases. This CDR3 has 14 amino acids. The germline V gene encodes CDR1 SQVTM and CDR2 ANQGSEA. With 4 bases clipped from V and 6 bases from J, the junction kept 7 bases outside the gene matches. CDR3 sequence reads: CSVAPGTGTNTIYF. The CDR3 nucleotides are TGCAGCGTTGCACCCGGGACAGGGACAAACACCATATATTTT.

The chain is built from TRBV30 and TRBJ1-5, with D tentatively TRBD1 (5 bases). The germline V gene has CDR1 GTSNPN and CDR2 SVGIG (reference sequence). Trimming took off 0 bases at V and 0 bases at J, with 12 bases between the two ends. This CDR3 region has 16 residues. The CDR3 coding sequence is TGTGCCTGGAGTGTAAAGGGGACCTATAGCAATCAGCCCCAGCATTTT. Translation: CAWSVKGTYSNQPQHF.

Many counts were recorded for this clonotype. V is TRBV25-1 and J is TRBJ2-7; the D gene is possibly TRBD2 (6 bases). V gave up 4 bases and J gave up 5 bases, with 18 bases separating them. CDR3 length: 15 residues. Germline V lookup: CDR1 MGHDK, CDR2 SYGVNS. CDR3 region: CASSAQTSFIHEQYF. In DNA form, the CDR3 reads TGTGCCAGCAGTGCCCAGACTAGTTTTATCCACGAGCAGTACTTC.

The rearrangement links TRBV9 to TRBJ2-7; D may be TRBD1 (6 bases). Per germline, CDR1 SGDLS and CDR2 YYNGEE. This CDR3 is 16 amino acids long. Trimming stripped 4 bases from V and 3 bases from J, with 20 bases between. This CDR3 reads CASSPDRDTLNYEQYF. Here the CDR3 DNA reads TGTGCCAGCAGCCCAGACCGGGACACCCTTAACTACGAGCAGTACTTC.

This clonotype was detected many times. The rearrangement links TRBV4-1 to TRBJ2-7, with TRBD2 identical over 7 bases. This CDR3 contains 13 residues. V lost 4 bases to trimming and J lost 2 bases; unmatched junction nucleotides: 2. CDR1 MGHRA and CDR2 YSYEKL come from the germline V gene. This CDR3 reads CASSPGLAYEQYF. The CDR3 coding sequence is TGCGCCAGCAGCCCTGGACTAGCCTACGAGCAGTACTTC.

V usage is TRBV9 and J usage is TRBJ2-3, with D possibly matching TRBD1 (5 bases). Trimming cost V 0 bases and J 5 bases, with 16 bases left between them. Germline CDR1 is SGDLS and CDR2 is YYNGEE. This CDR3 is 16 amino acids long. The CDR3 DNA is TGTGCCAGCAGCGTAGAAGGGGCCGGATATGGAGATACGCAGTATTTT. Translating it yields CASSVEGAGYGDTQYF. The complete variable domain, with remaining parts taken from reference TRBV9 and TRBJ2-3, reads DSGVTQTPKHLITATGQRVTLRCSPRSGDLSVYWYQQSLDQGLQFLIQYYNGEERAKGNILERFSAQQFPDLHSELNLSSLELGDSALYFCASSVEGAGYGDTQYFGPGTRLTVL.

This clonotype has at least ten counts. The chain couples TRBV29-1 to TRBJ2-7, with TRBD2 as a possible D gene (6 bases). The V gene's germline CDR1 is SQVTM and CDR2 ANQGSEA. V was pared by 2 bases and J by 3 bases, with 14 bases between. The length of the CDR3 is 14 residues. The CDR3 nucleotides are TGCAGCGTTGAACGGCAGGGAGGAGGCTACGAGCAGTACTTC. Encoded protein: CSVERQGGGYEQYF.

This clonotype occurred many times. The chain combines TRBV20-1 with TRBJ2-7; D gene unclear. CDR1 DFQATT and CDR2 SNEGSKA come from the germline V gene (reference sequence). V lost 3 bases and J 4 bases, leaving 13 bases between the germline ends. The CDR3 has 13 amino acids. Here the CDR3 reads CSASGRIRYEQYF. CDR3 nucleotide sequence: TGCAGTGCTAGTGGAAGAATACGGTACGAGCAGTACTTC.